This T cell receptor beta chain originates from a study of T cells in Graves' hyperthyroidism and ophthalmopathy. This CDR3 has 16 residues. V was clipped by 4 bases and J by 3 bases; unmatched bases: 10. Germline-derived CDR1 and CDR2 are SGHTS and YDEGEE. The source material, RNA transcripts, was used to amplify TCR beta CDR3 regions. The HTBI primer set was used in a first-round RT-PCR of the TCR CDR3. Via MiXCR, TCRdb re-called the multiplex PCR reads, giving one row per CDR3 protein. The sample includes 560,000 or so distinct CDR3 sequences, 20% of them seen just once. The sample was blood. The chain combines TRBV5-8 with TRBJ2-7, with 10 positions matching TRBD1. This TCR was recovered from a man in his forties or fifties with Graves' ophthalmopathy. In DNA form, the CDR3 reads TGTGCCAGCAGCAAAAGTACCGGGACAGGGGACTACGAGCAGTACTTC. Amino acids: CASSKSTGTGDYEQYF.